This entry lists 3 T cell receptor beta chains sequenced from one sample in a study of blood T cell repertoires in COVID-19. Produced via immunoSEQ multiplex PCR; TCRdb's table is partial and in-frame only. The sample holds about 74,000 clones, more than 70% seen once. The sample taken for sequencing was peripheral blood. The receptors come from a man over 45 with active COVID-19.

This sequence joins TRBV5-4 and TRBJ1-5; D ambiguous. Trimming took off 0 bases at V and 6 bases at J, with 10 bases between the two ends. The CDR3 contains 14 residues. CDR1 and CDR2 (germline): SGHNT, YYREEE (reference sequence). As DNA, the CDR3 is TGTGCCAGCAGCTTGGACGGCGGCTTTCAGCCCCAGCATTTT. Translated: CASSLDGGFQPQHF.

This clone was recorded once. The V gene is TRBV11-3, the J gene TRBJ2-3, with 11 bases lining up with TRBD2. V shed 4 bases and J 4 bases; nucleotides not matched to a gene: 10. The CDR3 runs 17 residues. Germline CDR1 SGHNT, CDR2 YENEEA. The CDR3 protein is CASSSRVLAGVADTQYF. The CDR3, as DNA: TGTGCCAGCAGCTCCCGGGTACTAGCGGGAGTGGCAGATACGCAGTATTTT.

The chain recombines TRBV5-1 with TRBJ2-5, with 8 bases aligning to TRBD1. V lost 3 bases and J lost 4; bases outside the gene matches: 5. Germline V gene lookup returns CDR1 SGHRS and CDR2 YFSETQ. The CDR3 spans 14 residues. CDR3 protein: CASSWDRSVETQYF. CDR3 nucleotide sequence: TGCGCCAGCAGCTGGGACAGGTCTGTAGAGACCCAGTACTTC.